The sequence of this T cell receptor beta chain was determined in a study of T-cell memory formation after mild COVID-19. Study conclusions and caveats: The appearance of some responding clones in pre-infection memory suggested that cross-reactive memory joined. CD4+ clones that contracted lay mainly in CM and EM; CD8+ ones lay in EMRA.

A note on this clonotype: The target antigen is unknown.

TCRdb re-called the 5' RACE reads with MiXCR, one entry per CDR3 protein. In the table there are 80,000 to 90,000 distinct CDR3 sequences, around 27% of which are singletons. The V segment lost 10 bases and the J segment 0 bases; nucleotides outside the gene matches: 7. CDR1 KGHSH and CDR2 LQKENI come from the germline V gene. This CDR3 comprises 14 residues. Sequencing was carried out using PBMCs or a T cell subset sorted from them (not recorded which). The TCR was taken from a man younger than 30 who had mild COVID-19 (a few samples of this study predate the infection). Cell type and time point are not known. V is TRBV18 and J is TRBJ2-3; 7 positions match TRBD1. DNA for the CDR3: TGTGCCAACCAACGACAGGGAAGCACAGATACGCAGTATTTT. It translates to CANQRQGSTDTQYF.